Shown below are 3 T cell receptor beta chains from a single sample sequenced in a study of tumor-infiltrating lymphocytes in oesophageal squamous cell carcinoma. TCRdb passed the PCR reads through MiXCR, listing each CDR3 protein once. The table has 5,500 to 6,500 distinct CDR3 sequences, approximately 15% seen once. Sequenced input: esophageal tumor tissue. The origin of the receptors is a male donor with esophageal squamous cell carcinoma.

This chain links TRBV4-3 with TRBJ1-2; D possibly corresponds to TRBD1 (6 bases). Trimming shortened V by 0 bases and J by 5 bases, and 16 bases separated the two germline ends. The germline CDR1 and CDR2 sequences are LGHNA and YSLEER. The CDR3 runs to 16 residues. DNA of the CDR3: TGCGCCAGCAGCCAAGATTCCGGGGGCTTTGGATATGGCTACACCTTC. This sequence encodes CASSQDSGGFGYGYTF.

This clonotype was recorded a few times. The CDR3 here is CASSLSVGRQVTPPYGYTF. CDR3 coding DNA: TGTGCCAGCAGCTTATCAGTGGGGCGGCAGGTGACCCCCCCCTATGGCTACACCTTC. J is TRBJ2-3 and V is TRBV7-3, with D maybe TRBD1 (5 bases). The J call could be wrong; TRBJ1-2 is a better fit for the DNA end. The CDR3 totals 19 residues. The germline gives CDR1 SGHTA, CDR2 FQGTGA.

This clonotype was recorded at least ten times. In DNA, the CDR3 is TGTGCCAGCAGTTTTCAGGGACAGGGAGCTGGCTACACCTTC. Translated: CASSFQGQGAGYTF. The chain uses TRBV27 and TRBJ1-2; TRBD1 agrees at 9 bases. The ends lost 3 bases at V and 7 bases at J; junction bases unmatched: 6. The CDR3 totals 14 residues. Germline CDR1 reads MNHEY; CDR2 reads SMNVEV (reference sequence).